This T cell receptor beta chain was retrieved from a study of blood T cell repertoires in COVID-19. Study-wide background: The cDNA or gDNA used as material had been derived from T cells, B-cell-depleted T cells, or PBMCs.

Clones were sequenced by immunoSEQ multiplex PCR, and TCRdb holds only the in-frame ones, with some missing. The table lists about 50,000 clones, roughly 90% of them singletons, with 9.7% in the top ten. The CDR3 spans 16 residues. The germline V gene has CDR1 SGHRS and CDR2 YFSETQ. Trimming cost V 2 bases and J 8 bases, with 19 bases left between them. This clonotype was obtained from a woman older than 75 with acute or convalescent COVID-19. The V and J genes are TRBV5-1 and TRBJ1-4; no reliable D call. Source material: peripheral blood. DNA of the CDR3: TGCGCCAGCAGCTTCGTGGGAGGGTCTGATTTAGAAAAACTGTTTTTT. Its protein is CASSFVGGSDLEKLFF.